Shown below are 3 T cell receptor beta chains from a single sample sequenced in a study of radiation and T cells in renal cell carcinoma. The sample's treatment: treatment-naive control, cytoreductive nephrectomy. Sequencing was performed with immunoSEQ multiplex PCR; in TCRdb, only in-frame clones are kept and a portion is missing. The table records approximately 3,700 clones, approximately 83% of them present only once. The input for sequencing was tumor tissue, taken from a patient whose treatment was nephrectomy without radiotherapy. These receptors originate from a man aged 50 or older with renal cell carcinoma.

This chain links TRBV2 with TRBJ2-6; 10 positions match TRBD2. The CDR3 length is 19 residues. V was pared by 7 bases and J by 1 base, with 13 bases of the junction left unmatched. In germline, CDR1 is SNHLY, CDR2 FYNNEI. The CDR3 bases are TGTGCCAGCACTACAATTAGGACTAGCGGTGGATCTGGGGCCAACGTCCTGACTTTC. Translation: CASTTIRTSGGSGANVLTF.

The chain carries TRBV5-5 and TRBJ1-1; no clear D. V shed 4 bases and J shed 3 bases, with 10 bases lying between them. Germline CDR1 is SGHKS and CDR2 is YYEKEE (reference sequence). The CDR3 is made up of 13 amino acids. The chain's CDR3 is CASSPQTDTEAFF. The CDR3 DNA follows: TGTGCCAGCAGCCCACAGACCGACACTGAAGCTTTCTTT. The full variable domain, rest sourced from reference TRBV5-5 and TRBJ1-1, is DAGVTQSPTHLIKTRGQQVTLRCSPISGHKSVSWYQQVLGQGPQFIFQYYEKEERGRGNFPDRFSARQFPNYSSELNVNALLLGDSALYLCASSPQTDTEAFFGQGTRLTVV.

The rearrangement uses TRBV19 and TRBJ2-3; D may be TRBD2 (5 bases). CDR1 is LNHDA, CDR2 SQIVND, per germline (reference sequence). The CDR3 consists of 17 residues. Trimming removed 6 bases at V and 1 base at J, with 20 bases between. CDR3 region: CASSPLLATLGTDTQYF. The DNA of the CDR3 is TGTGCCAGTAGCCCCCTCTTAGCGACGCTTGGCACAGATACGCAGTATTTT.